This TCR beta chain came from a study of blood T cell repertoires in COVID-19. As for the study in general: COVID-19 samples from acute and convalescent phases originated in the United States, Italy and Spain. Nucleic acid was either cDNA or gDNA, and it came from T cells, B-cell-depleted T cells, or PBMCs.

Original handling: Amplification of reference gene primers was used by the study to estimate nucleated cell counts. This table comes from immunoSEQ multiplex PCR, and its TCRdb copy is limited to in-frame clones, with some not included. The V and J calls and clone size are taken from that table; D and trimming were inferred from the DNA. Of 70,000 or so clones in the sample, roughly 87% were seen once. Trimming took 4 bases from V and 8 from J, leaving 17 bases between them. The V gene's germline CDR1 is MGHRA and CDR2 YSYEKL. The CDR3 is 14 amino acids. V gene TRBV4-1 combines with J gene TRBJ1-2; D possibly corresponds to TRBD1 (6 bases). The TCR comes from a woman in her forties or fifties with acute or convalescent COVID-19. The sequencing sample was made of peripheral blood. CDR3 sequence: CASSPSGGGQGYTF. Written as DNA, the CDR3 is TGCGCCAGCAGCCCGAGTGGCGGGGGACAAGGCTACACCTTC.